This passage covers 18 T cell receptor beta chains from one sample sequenced in a study of shared clonotypes between healthy human individuals. Clones were read by immunoSEQ multiplex PCR, and TCRdb kept only the in-frame ones, dropping some. This sample has about 640,000 clones, with around 72% found just once. The sample comprised memory CD4+ T cells sorted from blood. Subset indicated: CD45RA-negative fraction. Receptors originate from a woman in her twenties or thirties in good health.

This clone has a handful of counts. Within the sample, other DNA sequences also encode this same CDR3. The chain carries TRBV7-2 and TRBJ2-2, with a weak D call TRBD2 (6 bases). Trimming took off 5 bases at V and 1 base at J, with 14 bases between the two ends. CDR1 and CDR2 (germline): SGHTA, FQGNSA. The CDR3 runs to 16 residues. CDR3 nucleotide sequence: TGTGCCAGCAGCCCAGGAGGGCAGGGGAACACCGGGGAGCTGTTTTTT. Translation: CASSPGGQGNTGELFF.

This clone was detected once. V usage is TRBV13 and J usage is TRBJ2-7; D not certain. Germline loops: CDR1 PRHDT, CDR2 FYEKMQ (reference sequence). The germline V and J ends were trimmed by 3 bases and 4 bases, with 25 bases remaining between them. The CDR3 length is 18 residues. For the CDR3, the DNA is TGTGCCAGCAGCTTGGGTCAGGCGATCAATACCCGCCGGTACGAGCAGTACTTC. Protein product: CASSLGQAINTRRYEQYF.

The rearrangement joins TRBV15 to TRBJ2-1; 9 bases align to TRBD1. Germline V CDR1 and CDR2: LNHNV, YYDKDF (reference sequence). The CDR3 length is 13 residues. J lost 9 bases, V lost 3 bases, and 3 bases had no gene match. The CDR3 DNA reads as TGTGCCACCAGCAGGGGGGACAGGGTTGAGCAGTTCTTC. This codes for CATSRGDRVEQFF. Based on the CDR3 plus reference TRBV15 and TRBJ2-1, the full variable domain is DAMVIQNPRYQVTQFGKPVTLSCSQTLNHNVMYWYQQKSSQAPKLLFHYYDKDFNNEADTPDNFQSRRPNTSFCFLDIRSPGLGDTAMYLCATSRGDRVEQFFGPGTRLTVL.

The chain carries TRBV6-5 and TRBJ1-2; D may be TRBD1 (6 bases). Germline V gene data show CDR1 as MNHEY and CDR2 as SVGAGI. The V and J ends lost 7 bases and 4 bases respectively, with 16 bases between them. The CDR3 extends over 14 amino acids. CDR3 sequence reads: CASTQQGPFYGYTF. CDR3 coding DNA: TGTGCCAGCACTCAACAGGGACCCTTCTATGGCTACACCTTC.

V gene TRBV11-2 combines with J gene TRBJ2-5; 10 bases are a match to TRBD2. J was trimmed by 2 bases and V by 5 bases; bases with no gene match: 8. CDR1 and CDR2 from the germline V gene are SGHAT and FQNNGV. This CDR3 is built from 16 residues. The CDR3 DNA reads TGTGCCAGCAGCCCTGGACTAGCGGCTACTCAAGAGACCCAGTACTTC. Translated, it gives CASSPGLAATQETQYF.

The J gene is TRBJ1-2, the V gene TRBV6-8, with D uncertain. V lost 9 bases to trimming and J lost 6 bases, with 8 bases between them. CDR1 and CDR2 from the germline V gene are MNHGY and SAAAGT. The CDR3 totals 10 residues. The CDR3 coding sequence is TGTGCCAGTGAGATGGATGGCTACACCTTC. This gives the protein CASEMDGYTF.

The V call is TRBV11-2, the J call TRBJ1-1; no firm D call. The V gene lost 5 bases and the J gene lost 4 bases, with 14 bases spanning the gap. This CDR3 comprises 14 residues. Germline V gives CDR1 SGHAT, CDR2 FQNNGV. The CDR3: CASSRTSDATEAFF. Written as DNA, the CDR3 is TGTGCCAGCAGCCGGACCTCGGACGCCACTGAAGCTTTCTTT.

The chain has TRBV7-9 and TRBJ1-1; D possibly corresponds to TRBD1 (5 bases). Between the trimmed V and J ends, which lost 4 bases and 0 bases, there was a span of 12 bases. The length of the CDR3 is 15 residues. The germline gives CDR1 SEHNR, CDR2 FQNEAQ (reference sequence). CDR3 sequence: CASSSRQRVNTEAFF. CDR3 nucleotide sequence: TGTGCCAGCAGCTCCCGACAGAGGGTGAACACTGAAGCTTTCTTT.

This chain links TRBV18 with TRBJ2-1; no clear D gene. The CDR3 has 13 residues. Trimming shortened V by 3 bases and J by 7 bases, and 10 bases separated the two germline ends. Germline assignment: CDR1 KGHSH and CDR2 LQKENI. The CDR3 here is CASSPGSGNEQFF. The DNA for the CDR3 is TGTGCCAGCTCACCGGGGTCCGGGAATGAGCAGTTCTTC. Based on the CDR3 plus reference TRBV18 and TRBJ2-1, the full variable domain is NAGVMQNPRHLVRRRGQEARLRCSPMKGHSHVYWYRQLPEEGLKFMVYLQKENIIDESGMPKERFSAEFPKEGPSILRIQQVVRGDSAAYFCASSPGSGNEQFFGPGTRLTVL.

The rearrangement uses TRBV20-1 and TRBJ2-1; no clear D. The ends were cut back, 6 bases at V and 10 bases at J, with 13 bases in the middle. The germline V gene encodes CDR1 DFQATT and CDR2 SNEGSKA (reference sequence). The CDR3 has 11 residues. The CDR3 sequence is CSAAARFEQFF. The CDR3 region has the DNA TGCAGTGCCGCGGCACGATTCGAGCAGTTCTTC.

This chain links TRBV5-1 with TRBJ2-7; possible D gene TRBD1, 5 bases. Trimming left V 0 bases short and J 2 bases short, with 12 bases between. The CDR3 is 15 residues long. CDR1 SGHRS and CDR2 YFSETQ come from the germline V gene. In DNA form, the CDR3 reads TGCGCCAGCAGCTTGGTACAGGATGGTGCCTACGAGCAGTACTTC. This translates into CASSLVQDGAYEQYF.

This chain joins TRBV2 and TRBJ2-6, with TRBD1 matching 9 bases. This CDR3 is 15 amino acids long. Germline lookup yields CDR1 SNHLY and CDR2 FYNNEI. With 6 bases clipped from V and 3 bases from J, the junction kept 3 bases outside the gene matches. The CDR3 bases are TGTGCCAGCAGCCGACAGGGGGGTGGGGCCAACGTCCTGACTTTC. Its translation is CASSRQGGGANVLTF. Variable domain in full (rest from reference TRBV2 and TRBJ2-6): EPEVTQTPSHQVTQMGQEVILRCVPISNHLYFYWYRQILGQKVEFLVSFYNNEISEKSEIFDDQFSVERPDGSNFTLKIRSTKLEDSAMYFCASSRQGGGANVLTFGAGSRLTVL.

The CDR3 is CASSLLAAHLSSETQYF. Written as DNA, the CDR3 is TGTGCCAGCAGCTTACTGGCAGCACACCTTTCTAGCGAGACCCAGTACTTC. The chain recombines TRBV11-3 with TRBJ2-5; D is possibly TRBD2 (5 bases). Per the germline V gene, CDR1 is SGHNT and CDR2 is YENEEA. This CDR3 is built from 17 residues. The ends were cut back, 2 bases at V and 5 bases at J, with 21 bases in the middle.

The V gene is TRBV5-1, the J gene TRBJ1-1; D remains ambiguous. Germline CDR1 reads SGHRS; CDR2 reads YFSETQ. The CDR3 has 14 residues. Trimming shortened V by 4 bases and J by 4 bases, and 14 bases separated the two germline ends. CDR3 in DNA: TGCGCCAGCAGCCCAAACAGCGGACTCACTGAAGCTTTCTTT. Encoded protein: CASSPNSGLTEAFF.

This chain connects TRBV7-9 to TRBJ2-1; D is perhaps TRBD2 (5 bases). Per the germline V gene, CDR1 is SEHNR and CDR2 is FQNEAQ (reference sequence). V lost 8 bases and J 3 bases, leaving 14 bases between the germline ends. There are 14 residues in the CDR3. CDR3 nucleotide sequence: TGTGCCAGCTTAGTGGGAGTACTCTACAATGAGCAGTTCTTC. This sequence encodes CASLVGVLYNEQFF.

J is TRBJ1-2 and V is TRBV28, with TRBD1 matching over 11 bases. Per germline, CDR1 MDHEN and CDR2 SYDVKM. The CDR3 spans 17 residues. V was clipped by 1 base and J by 6 bases; unmatched bases: 10. The CDR3 sequence is CASSLSGQGVRGDGYTF. Here the CDR3 DNA reads TGTGCCAGCAGTTTATCGGGACAGGGGGTCCGGGGGGATGGCTACACCTTC.

V is TRBV19 and J is TRBJ1-4, with D unresolved. The CDR3 is 14 amino acids. V was cut by 3 bases and J by 5 bases, with 10 bases left in between. Looked up from germline, CDR1 is LNHDA and CDR2 is SQIVND (reference sequence). This CDR3 reads CASSIGSANEKLFF. The CDR3 nucleotides read TGTGCCAGTAGTATTGGCTCAGCAAATGAAAAACTGTTTTTT. Variable domain in full (rest from reference TRBV19 and TRBJ1-4): DGGITQSPKYLFRKEGQNVTLSCEQNLNHDAMYWYRQDPGQGLRLIYYSQIVNDFQKGDIAEGYSVSREKKESFPLTVTSAQKNPTAFYLCASSIGSANEKLFFGSGTQLSVL.

The rearrangement uses TRBV10-3 and TRBJ1-6; 9 nucleotides agree with TRBD1. J was trimmed by 6 bases and V by 3 bases; bases with no gene match: 3. Germline CDR1 is ENHRY and CDR2 is SYGVKD. This CDR3 spans 15 amino acids. CDR3 amino acids: CAISETGQGNSPLHF. The CDR3 nucleotides read TGTGCCATCAGTGAAACGGGACAGGGTAATTCACCCCTCCACTTT.